This TCR beta chain stems from a study of human T cells and chemical hapten exposure. The wider study: Small volume differences among pooled libraries mainly caused per-sample TCR yield variation. Study results and limitations: No alteration of TCRs above 1 in 1000 frequency was seen with DPC sensitization.

V gave up 0 bases and J gave up 2 bases; unmatched junction bases: 3. The CDR3 loop spans 17 amino acids. CDR1 and CDR2 from the germline V gene are MGHRA and YSYEKL. This clonotype has just a few counts. The antigen remains unidentified. TCRdb analysed the RACE reads with MiXCR anew, one entry per CDR3 protein. Among approximately 120,000 distinct CDR3 sequences listed, less than 10% were seen once. Time point of the sample: patch test 2, 6 weeks after DPC sensitization. Treatment meaning: therapeutic diphenylcyclopropenone sensitization with weekly scalp DPC. At every patch-test visit, blood was drawn before the patch test was applied. Whole blood that had not been fractionated was the source of extracted total RNA.

The sequence derives from a woman between 40 and 55 years old with alopecia areata. Some clones in this sample may be carry-over from other donors' samples. Sequencing used whole blood, obtained in connection with sensitization to the hapten diphenylcyclopropenone (DPC). V and J are TRBV4-1 and TRBJ2-2; 10 bases are a match to TRBD1. CDR3 in amino acids: CASSQDGQGVNTGELFF. CDR3 in DNA: TGCGCCAGCAGCCAAGATGGACAGGGGGTCAACACCGGGGAGCTGTTTTTT.